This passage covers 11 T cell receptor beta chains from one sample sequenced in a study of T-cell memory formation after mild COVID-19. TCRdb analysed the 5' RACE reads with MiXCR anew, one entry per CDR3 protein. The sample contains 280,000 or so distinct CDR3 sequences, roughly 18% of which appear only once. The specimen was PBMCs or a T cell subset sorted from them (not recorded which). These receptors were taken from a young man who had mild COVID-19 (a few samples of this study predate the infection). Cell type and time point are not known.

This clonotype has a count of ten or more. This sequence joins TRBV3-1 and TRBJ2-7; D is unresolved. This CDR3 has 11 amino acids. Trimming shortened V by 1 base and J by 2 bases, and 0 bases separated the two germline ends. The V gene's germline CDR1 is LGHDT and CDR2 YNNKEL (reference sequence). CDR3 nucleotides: TGTGCCAGCAGCCAAGCCTACGAGCAGTACTTC. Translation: CASSQAYEQYF.

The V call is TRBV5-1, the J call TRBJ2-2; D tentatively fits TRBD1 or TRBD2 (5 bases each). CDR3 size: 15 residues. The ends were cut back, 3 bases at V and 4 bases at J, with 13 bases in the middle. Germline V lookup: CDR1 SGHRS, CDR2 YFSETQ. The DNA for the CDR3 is TGCGCCAGCAGCTCGGGGACCGGGTTCACCGGGGAGCTGTTTTTT. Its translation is CASSSGTGFTGELFF.

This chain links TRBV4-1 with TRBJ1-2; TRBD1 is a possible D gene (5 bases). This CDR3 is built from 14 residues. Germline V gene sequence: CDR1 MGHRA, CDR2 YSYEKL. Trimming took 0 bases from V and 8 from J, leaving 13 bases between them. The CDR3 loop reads CASSQELGTGGYTF. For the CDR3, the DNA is TGCGCCAGCAGCCAAGAGTTGGGGACCGGGGGCTACACCTTC.

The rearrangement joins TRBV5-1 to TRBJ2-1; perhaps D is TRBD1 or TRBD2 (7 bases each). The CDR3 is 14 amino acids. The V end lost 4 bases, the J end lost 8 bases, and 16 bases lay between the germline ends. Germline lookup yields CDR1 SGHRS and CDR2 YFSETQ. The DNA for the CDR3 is TGCGCCAGCAGCGAGGAGGGAGGGGGCTATGAGCAGTTCTTC. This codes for CASSEEGGGYEQFF.

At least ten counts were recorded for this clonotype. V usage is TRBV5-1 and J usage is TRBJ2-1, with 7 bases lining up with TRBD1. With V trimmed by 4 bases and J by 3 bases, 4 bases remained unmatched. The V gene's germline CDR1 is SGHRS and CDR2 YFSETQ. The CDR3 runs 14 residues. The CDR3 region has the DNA TGCGCCAGCAGCCCGGGACAGAACTACAATGAGCAGTTCTTC. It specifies CASSPGQNYNEQFF.

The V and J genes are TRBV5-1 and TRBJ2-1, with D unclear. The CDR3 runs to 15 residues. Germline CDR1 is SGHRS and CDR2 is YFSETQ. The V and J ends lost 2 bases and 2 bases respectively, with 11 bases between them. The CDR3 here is CASSFDGSPYNEQFF. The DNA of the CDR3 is TGCGCCAGCAGCTTTGACGGGTCCCCCTACAATGAGCAGTTCTTC.

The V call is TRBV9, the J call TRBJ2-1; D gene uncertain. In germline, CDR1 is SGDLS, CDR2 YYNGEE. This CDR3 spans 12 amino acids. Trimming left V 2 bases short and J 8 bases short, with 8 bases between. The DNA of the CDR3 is TGTGCCAGCAGCGTCAGCCTCGATGAGCAGTTCTTC. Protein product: CASSVSLDEQFF.

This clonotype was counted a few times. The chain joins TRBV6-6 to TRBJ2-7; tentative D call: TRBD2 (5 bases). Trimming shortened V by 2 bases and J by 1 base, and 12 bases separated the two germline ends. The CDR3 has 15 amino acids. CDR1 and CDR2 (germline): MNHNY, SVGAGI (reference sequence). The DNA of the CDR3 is TGTGCCAGCAGTTACGTGTACTCGGGGTCCTACGAGCAGTACGTC. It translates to CASSYVYSGSYEQYV.

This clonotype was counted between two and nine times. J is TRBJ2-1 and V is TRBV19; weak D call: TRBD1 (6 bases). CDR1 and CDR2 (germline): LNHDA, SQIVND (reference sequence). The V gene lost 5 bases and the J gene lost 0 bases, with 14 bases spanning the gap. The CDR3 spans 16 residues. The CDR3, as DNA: TGTGCCAGTAGTGGGCCCGGACAGAGCTCCTACAATGAGCAGTTCTTC. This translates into CASSGPGQSSYNEQFF.

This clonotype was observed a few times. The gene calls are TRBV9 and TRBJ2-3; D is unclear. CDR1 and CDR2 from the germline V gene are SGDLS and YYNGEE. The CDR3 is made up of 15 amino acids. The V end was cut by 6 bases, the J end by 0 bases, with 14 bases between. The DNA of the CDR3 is TGTGCCAGCAACCTAGGGCGCAGTAGCACAGATACGCAGTATTTT. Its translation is CASNLGRSSTDTQYF.

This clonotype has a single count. CDR3 residues: CASSVDSAYGYTF. Here the CDR3 DNA reads TGTGCCAGCAGCGTAGATAGCGCCTATGGCTACACCTTC. The chain combines TRBV9 with TRBJ1-2, with D hard to call. CDR1 is SGDLS and CDR2 is YYNGEE in the germline V gene. The CDR3 covers 13 residues. Trimming pared 0 bases from V and 4 bases from J, leaving 7 bases between.